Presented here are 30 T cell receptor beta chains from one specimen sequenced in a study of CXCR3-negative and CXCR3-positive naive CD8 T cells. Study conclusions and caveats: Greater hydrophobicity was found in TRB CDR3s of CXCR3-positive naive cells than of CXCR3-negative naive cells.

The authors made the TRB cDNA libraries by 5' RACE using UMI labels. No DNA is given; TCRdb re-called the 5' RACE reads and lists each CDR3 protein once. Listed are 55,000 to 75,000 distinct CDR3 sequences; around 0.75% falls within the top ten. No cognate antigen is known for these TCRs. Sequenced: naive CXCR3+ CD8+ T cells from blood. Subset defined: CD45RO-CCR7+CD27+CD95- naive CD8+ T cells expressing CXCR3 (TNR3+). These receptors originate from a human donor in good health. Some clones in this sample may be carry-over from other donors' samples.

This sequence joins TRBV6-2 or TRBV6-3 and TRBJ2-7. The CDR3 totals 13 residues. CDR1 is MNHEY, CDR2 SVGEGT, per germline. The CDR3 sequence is CASWVGGSYEQYF.

The CDR3 is CSVEVGGTPGELFF. The chain carries TRBV29-1 and TRBJ2-2; the D gene TCRdb calls, TRBD2, cannot be checked with no DNA. CDR3 size: 14 residues. Germline values: CDR1 SQVTM, CDR2 ANQGSEA.

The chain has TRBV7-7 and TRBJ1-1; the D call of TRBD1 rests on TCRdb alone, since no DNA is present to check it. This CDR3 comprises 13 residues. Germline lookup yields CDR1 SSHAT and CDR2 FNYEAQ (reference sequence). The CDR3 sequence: CASSLDQGSEAFF.

The CDR3 sequence: CASSLEGVRAFF. The chain combines TRBV5-1 with TRBJ1-1; the D call from TCRdb, TRBD1, cannot be confirmed without DNA. The CDR3 extends over 12 amino acids. CDR1 is SGHRS and CDR2 is YFSETQ in the germline V gene.

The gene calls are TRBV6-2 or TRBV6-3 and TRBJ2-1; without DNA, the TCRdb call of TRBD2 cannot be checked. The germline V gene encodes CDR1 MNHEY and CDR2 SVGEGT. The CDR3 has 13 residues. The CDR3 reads CASRVSEYNEQFF.

The CDR3 protein is CASSGGGDGYEQYF. The chain is built from TRBV2 and TRBJ2-7; checking the TCRdb D call of TRBD2 is not possible without DNA. The CDR3 extends over 14 amino acids. Germline CDR1 is SNHLY and CDR2 is FYNNEI.

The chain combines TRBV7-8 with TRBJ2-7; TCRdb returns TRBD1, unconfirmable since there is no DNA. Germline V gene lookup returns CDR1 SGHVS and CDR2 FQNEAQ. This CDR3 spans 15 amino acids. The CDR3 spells CASSDLGTGYYEQYF.

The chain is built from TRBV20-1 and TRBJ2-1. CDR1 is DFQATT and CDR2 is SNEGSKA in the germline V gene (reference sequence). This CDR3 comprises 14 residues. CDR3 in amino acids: CSASGGSFYNEQFF.

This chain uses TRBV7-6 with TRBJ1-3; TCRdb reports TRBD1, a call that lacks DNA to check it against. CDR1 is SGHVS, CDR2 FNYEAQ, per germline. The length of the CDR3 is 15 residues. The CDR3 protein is CASSLWDSSGNTIYF.

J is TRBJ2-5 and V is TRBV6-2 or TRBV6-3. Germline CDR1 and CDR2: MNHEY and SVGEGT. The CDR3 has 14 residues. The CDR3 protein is CASSLSALAETQYF.

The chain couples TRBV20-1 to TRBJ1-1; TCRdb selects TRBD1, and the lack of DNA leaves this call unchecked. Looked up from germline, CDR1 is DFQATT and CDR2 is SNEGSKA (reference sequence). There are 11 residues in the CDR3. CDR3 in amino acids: CSARGPTEAFF.

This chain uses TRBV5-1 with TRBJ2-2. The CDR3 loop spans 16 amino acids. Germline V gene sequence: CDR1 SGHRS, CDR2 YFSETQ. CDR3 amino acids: CASSLGAVMDTGELFF.

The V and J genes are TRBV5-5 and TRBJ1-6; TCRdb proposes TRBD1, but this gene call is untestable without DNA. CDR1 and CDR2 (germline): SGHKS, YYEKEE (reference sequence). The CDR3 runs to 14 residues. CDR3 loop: CASSLGQGNSPLHF.

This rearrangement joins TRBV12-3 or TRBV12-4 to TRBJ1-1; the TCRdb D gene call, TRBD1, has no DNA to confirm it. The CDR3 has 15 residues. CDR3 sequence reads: CASSRGQGAVTEAFF.

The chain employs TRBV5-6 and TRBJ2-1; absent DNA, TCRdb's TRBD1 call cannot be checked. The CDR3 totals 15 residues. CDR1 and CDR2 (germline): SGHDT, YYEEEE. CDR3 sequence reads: CASSSGTSSYNEQFF.

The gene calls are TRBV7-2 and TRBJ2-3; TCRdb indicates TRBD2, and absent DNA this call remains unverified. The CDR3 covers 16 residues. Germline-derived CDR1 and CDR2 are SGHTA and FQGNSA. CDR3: CASSLTSGAPPDTQYF. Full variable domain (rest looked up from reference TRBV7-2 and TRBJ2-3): GAGVSQSPSNKVTEKGKDVELRCDPISGHTALYWYRQSLGQGLEFLIYFQGNSAPDKSGLPSDRFSAERTGGSVSTLTIQRTQQEDSAVYLCASSLTSGAPPDTQYFGPGTRLTVL.

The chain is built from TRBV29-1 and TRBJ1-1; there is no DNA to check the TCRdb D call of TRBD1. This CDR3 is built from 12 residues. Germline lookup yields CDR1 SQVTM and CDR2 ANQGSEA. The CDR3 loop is CSAWDNPTEAFF.

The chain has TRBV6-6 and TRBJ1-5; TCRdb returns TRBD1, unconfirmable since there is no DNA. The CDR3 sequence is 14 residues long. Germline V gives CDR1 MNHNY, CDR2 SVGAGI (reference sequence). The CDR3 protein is CASRSRQHNQPQHF.

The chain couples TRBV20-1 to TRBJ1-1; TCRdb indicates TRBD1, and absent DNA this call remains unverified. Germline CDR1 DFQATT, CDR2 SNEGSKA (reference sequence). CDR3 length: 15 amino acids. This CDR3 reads CSAGQGANMNTEAFF.

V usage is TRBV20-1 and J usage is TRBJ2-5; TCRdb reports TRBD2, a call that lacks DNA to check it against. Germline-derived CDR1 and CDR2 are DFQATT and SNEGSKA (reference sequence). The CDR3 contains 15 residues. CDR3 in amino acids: CSARDSGGDSGAQYF.

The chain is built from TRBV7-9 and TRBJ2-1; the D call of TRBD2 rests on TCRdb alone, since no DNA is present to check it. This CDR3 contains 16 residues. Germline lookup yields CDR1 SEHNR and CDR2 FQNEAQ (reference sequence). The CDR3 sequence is CASSPLAGASYNEKFF.

CDR3 residues: CASSLGVGAYEQYF. V gene TRBV27 combines with J gene TRBJ2-7; TCRdb gives TRBD2 as the D gene, but with no DNA this cannot be confirmed. The CDR3 extends over 14 amino acids. The germline gives CDR1 MNHEY, CDR2 SMNVEV (reference sequence).

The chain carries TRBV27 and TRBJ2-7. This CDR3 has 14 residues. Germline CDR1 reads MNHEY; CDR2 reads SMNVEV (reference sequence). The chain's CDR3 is CASSRATRSYEQYF.

CDR3 residues: CASSLTTGPNYGYTF. The rearrangement uses TRBV7-9 and TRBJ1-2; TCRdb outputs TRBD1, but without DNA this stays unchecked. This CDR3 spans 15 amino acids. Germline V gene data show CDR1 as SEHNR and CDR2 as FQNEAQ (reference sequence).

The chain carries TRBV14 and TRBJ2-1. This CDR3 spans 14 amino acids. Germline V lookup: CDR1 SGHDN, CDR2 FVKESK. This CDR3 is CASSPDRTYNEQFF.

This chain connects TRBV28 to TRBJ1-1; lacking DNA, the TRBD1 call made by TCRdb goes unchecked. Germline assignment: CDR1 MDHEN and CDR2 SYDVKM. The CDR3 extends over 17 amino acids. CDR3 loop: CASSLLGTEAIGAEAFF.

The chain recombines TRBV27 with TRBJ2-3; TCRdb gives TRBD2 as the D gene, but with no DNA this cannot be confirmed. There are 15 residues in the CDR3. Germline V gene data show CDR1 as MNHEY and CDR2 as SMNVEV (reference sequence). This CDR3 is CASSVRGPSTDTQYF.

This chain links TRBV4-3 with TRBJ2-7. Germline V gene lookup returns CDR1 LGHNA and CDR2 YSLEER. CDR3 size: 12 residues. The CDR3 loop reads CASSGVGSEQYF.

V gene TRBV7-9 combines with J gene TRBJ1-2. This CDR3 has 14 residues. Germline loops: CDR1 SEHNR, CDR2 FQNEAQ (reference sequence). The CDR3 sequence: CASSRTDTNYGYTF.

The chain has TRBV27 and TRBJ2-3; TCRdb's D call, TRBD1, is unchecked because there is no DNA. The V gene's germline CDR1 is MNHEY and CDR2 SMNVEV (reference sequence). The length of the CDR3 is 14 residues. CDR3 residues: CASSLRGSTDTQYF.